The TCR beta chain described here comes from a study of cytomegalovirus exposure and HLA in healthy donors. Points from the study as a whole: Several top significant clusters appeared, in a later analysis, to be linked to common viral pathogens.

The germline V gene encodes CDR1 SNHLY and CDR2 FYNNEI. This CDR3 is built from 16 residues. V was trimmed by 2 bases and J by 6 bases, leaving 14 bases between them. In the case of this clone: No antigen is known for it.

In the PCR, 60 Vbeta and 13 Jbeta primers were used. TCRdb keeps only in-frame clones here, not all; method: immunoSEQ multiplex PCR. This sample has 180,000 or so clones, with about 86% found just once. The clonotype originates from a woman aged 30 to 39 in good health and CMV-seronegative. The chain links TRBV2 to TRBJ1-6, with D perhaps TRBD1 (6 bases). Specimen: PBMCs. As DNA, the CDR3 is TGTGCCAGCAGTGAATCCGTCGGACAGATTAATTCACCCCTCCACTTT. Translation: CASSESVGQINSPLHF.